Listed here is a single TCR beta chain. Its antigen is still unknown. The data were obtained in a study of vaccination and CD4 T cells after COVID-19. Time point specified: late sampling 161 to 241 days after vaccination in a few convalescent patients. Noted treatment: roughly 10-day PBMC culture with coronavirus spike peptide pools or control peptides (ViraFEST assay). Sequenced with the Oncomine TCR Beta short-read assay was DNA taken from cultured CD4+ T cells. TCRdb analysed the PCR reads with MiXCR anew, one entry per CDR3 protein. There are some 17,000 distinct CDR3 sequences in the sample; over 40% occur only once, and roughly 13% lies in the top ten. CDR1 and CDR2 from the germline V gene are KGHDR and SFDVKD. After removal of 2 bases from V and 4 bases from J, the junction contained 3 bases not matched to a gene. The CDR3 runs to 15 residues.

This receptor was obtained from a human donor who had recovered from COVID-19. The material was CD4+ T cells from blood, cultured in vitro, obtained about 7 months after SARS-CoV-2 vaccination. The chain employs TRBV24-1 and TRBJ2-5; 10 bases fit TRBD2. CDR3 protein: CATSDSRTSGETQYF. In nucleotides, the CDR3 is TGTGCCACCAGTGATTCTCGGACTAGCGGAGAGACCCAGTACTTC.